This paragraph reports one T cell receptor beta chain. These data originate in a study of cytomegalovirus exposure and HLA in healthy donors. Researchers ran the PCR with 60 Vbeta and 13 Jbeta primers. TCRdb's table, derived via immunoSEQ multiplex PCR, lists solely in-frame clones and lacks some. Of around 150,000 clones listed, around 82% are singletons. Trimming cost V 0 bases and J 2 bases; bases outside gene matches: 3. This CDR3 contains 15 residues. Germline-derived CDR1 and CDR2 are MNHEY and SVGAGI. This sequence was found in a man between 35 and 55 years old in good health and CMV-seropositive. This chain uses TRBV6-5 with TRBJ2-7; 8 bases map to TRBD1. The sample comprised PBMCs. The CDR3 DNA reads TGTGCCAGCAGTTACTCGAGGGACAGGACCTACGAGCAGTACTTC. Protein: CASSYSRDRTYEQYF.